These T cell receptor beta chains were read from a single sample in a study of CD8 T cells in ankylosing spondylitis. TCRdb used MiXCR to reprocess the 5' RACE reads, holding one entry per CDR3 protein. This table holds 200,000 to 300,000 distinct CDR3 sequences, more than 20% found once. The sample was blood, either unsorted or a sorted T cell fraction (not recorded which). The receptors shown here come from a male donor with ankylosing spondylitis or in good health (not recorded which). CDR3s leave out the opening cysteine and the closing phenylalanine or tryptophan. The order of the fields is CDR3 protein, J gene, CDR3 length, V gene, clone size. Rows may omit the clone size; those that give it use once, few, many or a size class.

CDR3: SAREEARVTGELF
J: TRBJ2-2
length: 13
V: TRBV20-1
size: many

CDR3: SVGRGPGEPQH
J: TRBJ1-5
length: 11
V: TRBV29-1
size: few

CDR3: ATSPGGNEQF
J: TRBJ2-1
length: 10
V: TRBV24-1
size: many

CDR3: SVTFPSQETQY
J: TRBJ2-5
length: 11
V: TRBV20-1
size: .

CDR3: SAPRLAHSTFTGELF
J: TRBJ2-2
length: 15
V: TRBV20-1
size: few

CDR3: SARAIGLAGSSYNEQF
J: TRBJ2-1
length: 16
V: TRBV20-1
size: few

CDR3: ASSPHSSGGGTDTQY
J: TRBJ2-3
length: 15
V: TRBV7-2
size: many

CDR3: ASSLAGIQPQH
J: TRBJ1-5
length: 11
V: TRBV12-3/TRBV12-4
size: few

CDR3: SARESGELGETQY
J: TRBJ2-5
length: 13
V: TRBV20-1
size: many

CDR3: ASSLIYGNSPLH
J: TRBJ1-6
length: 12
V: TRBV7-2
size: .

CDR3: ASSIPPGASTDTQY
J: TRBJ2-3
length: 14
V: TRBV5-1
size: .

CDR3: ASSSDRGFYSPLH
J: TRBJ1-6
length: 13
V: TRBV7-2
size: many

CDR3: ASSFIWAGASYEQY
J: TRBJ2-7
length: 14
V: TRBV12-3/TRBV12-4
size: .

CDR3: SATPGTGGDREQY
J: TRBJ2-7
length: 13
V: TRBV20-1
size: .

CDR3: AIKDRQLMNTEAF
J: TRBJ1-1
length: 13
V: TRBV10-3
size: many

CDR3: SVRSDRGTGELF
J: TRBJ2-2
length: 12
V: TRBV29-1
size: once

CDR3: ASTQGTTTDTQY
J: TRBJ2-3
length: 12
V: TRBV12-3/TRBV12-4
size: few

CDR3: ASSLRLAGETQY
J: TRBJ2-5
length: 12
V: TRBV12-3/TRBV12-4
size: many

CDR3: ASSLPGLAGGYNEQF
J: TRBJ2-1
length: 15
V: TRBV12-3/TRBV12-4
size: few

CDR3: SASAGFGYYEQY
J: TRBJ2-7
length: 12
V: TRBV20-1
size: many

CDR3: ASSLGIAGGLETQY
J: TRBJ2-5
length: 14
V: TRBV7-6
size: many

CDR3: ASTGQKSNQPQH
J: TRBJ1-5
length: 12
V: TRBV12-3/TRBV12-4
size: .

CDR3: ASSLVGGGTEAF
J: TRBJ1-1
length: 12
V: TRBV7-9
size: many

CDR3: ASSLTGVRDTQY
J: TRBJ2-3
length: 12
V: TRBV7-9
size: .

CDR3: SARPSGGYPVRDEQF
J: TRBJ2-1
length: 15
V: TRBV20-1
size: .

CDR3: ASSLDSRGHYGYT
J: TRBJ1-2
length: 13
V: TRBV7-2
size: many

CDR3: ASSRGRGATGELF
J: TRBJ2-2
length: 13
V: TRBV12-3/TRBV12-4
size: once

CDR3: SVGAASRGGVDTQY
J: TRBJ2-3
length: 14
V: TRBV20-1
size: few

CDR3: SASFAERQPQH
J: TRBJ1-5
length: 11
V: TRBV20-1
size: .

CDR3: ASTSVTRGYT
J: TRBJ1-2
length: 10
V: TRBV6-5
size: .

CDR3: AIRVTDRVNEQF
J: TRBJ2-1
length: 12
V: TRBV10-3
size: .

CDR3: SASSRRRGGRETQY
J: TRBJ2-5
length: 14
V: TRBV20-1
size: many

CDR3: ASSVVAGPRDTQY
J: TRBJ2-3
length: 13
V: TRBV9
size: .

CDR3: ATSDPATSSYNEQF
J: TRBJ2-1
length: 14
V: TRBV24-1
size: .

CDR3: SARPSEGAEAF
J: TRBJ1-1
length: 11
V: TRBV20-1
size: .

CDR3: ASTRAAGANVLT
J: TRBJ2-6
length: 12
V: TRBV6-1
size: .

CDR3: ASSPRQTSGVETQY
J: TRBJ2-5
length: 14
V: TRBV18
size: .